This T cell receptor (beta chain) was captured in a study of CD8+ T cells in alopecia areata. Sorting from PBMCs produced CD4+ and CD8+ T cells. For this clone: Its target is not known.

RNA extraction was followed by reverse transcription into cDNA, which acted as the sequencing template. Produced via immunoSEQ multiplex PCR; TCRdb's table is partial and in-frame only. The table lists 150,000 to 200,000 clones, about 54% of them singletons. Study-wide results and caveats: Affected scalp, especially in alopecia totalis/universalis, had a higher clonality than normal scalp did.

The sequence was collected from a human donor in good health. Sequenced: CD4+ T cells sorted from blood.

DNA of the CDR3: TGTGCCAGCAGCATACCGGGACTAGCGTCCTACGAGCAGTACTTC. Translating gives CASSIPGLASYEQYF. The chain uses TRBV4-2 and TRBJ2-7; 10 nucleotides match TRBD2. V lost 5 bases, J lost 1 base, and 5 bases stayed unmatched. Germline CDR1 and CDR2: LGHNA and YNFKEQ. CDR3 length equals 15 residues.